Below, 13 T cell receptor beta chains from the same sample are listed, as sequenced in a study of T cell responses to AZD1222 COVID-19 vaccine. Generated by immunoSEQ multiplex PCR, the TCRdb table keeps only in-frame clones and is missing some. The data contain more than 95,000 clones, roughly 91% of them singletons. This specimen was peripheral blood, taken on day 0 of MenACWY control vaccination. The source is an adult in good health.

The rearrangement uses TRBV7-6 and TRBJ2-1; 13 positions match TRBD2. Trimming took 6 bases from V and 4 from J; bases not matched to a gene: 3. The germline gives CDR1 SGHVS, CDR2 FNYEAQ. This CDR3 spans 15 amino acids. The CDR3 coding sequence is TGTGCCAGCAGAGAGACTAGCGGGGGGTACAATGAGCAGTTCTTC. Translated, it gives CASRETSGGYNEQFF.

J is TRBJ2-1 and V is TRBV2, with D tentatively TRBD2 (5 bases). Trimming pared 2 bases from V and 8 bases from J, leaving 19 bases between. Germline values: CDR1 SNHLY, CDR2 FYNNEI. This CDR3 has 16 residues. Here the CDR3 DNA reads TGTGCCAGCAGTGAAATTAGGTGGGAGTCCCAGGATGAGCAGTTCTTC. It codes for CASSEIRWESQDEQFF.

This clone was found once. The chain is built from TRBV19 and TRBJ1-5; no clear D gene. Germline lookup yields CDR1 LNHDA and CDR2 SQIVND (reference sequence). This CDR3 comprises 14 residues. The ends were cut back, 5 bases at V and 3 bases at J, with 11 bases in the middle. DNA of the CDR3: TGTGCCAGTAGTGCCCGGGAGTCCAATCAGCCCCAGCATTTT. It is translated as CASSARESNQPQHF.

V and J are TRBV5-5 and TRBJ1-3; a possible D gene is TRBD1 (6 bases). The germline gives CDR1 SGHKS, CDR2 YYEKEE (reference sequence). The V end was cut by 0 bases, the J end by 1 base, with 11 bases between. The CDR3 totals 16 residues. The CDR3 coding sequence is TGTGCCAGCAGCTTGGCCTTTCAGGGGTCTGGAAACACCATATATTTT. It is translated as CASSLAFQGSGNTIYF.

This chain links TRBV2 with TRBJ1-6, with 7 bases lining up with TRBD1. V was pared by 6 bases and J by 6 bases, with 8 bases of the junction left unmatched. Germline lookup yields CDR1 SNHLY and CDR2 FYNNEI. The CDR3 loop spans 15 amino acids. This CDR3 is CASSRQGRGNSPLHF. The CDR3 DNA follows: TGTGCCAGCAGCCGACAGGGACGGGGTAATTCACCCCTCCACTTT.

The rearrangement links TRBV6-5 to TRBJ1-1; D gene unclear. The germline CDR1 and CDR2 sequences are MNHEY and SVGAGI. V was pared by 5 bases and J by 0 bases, with 7 bases between. The CDR3 extends over 13 amino acids. The CDR3, as DNA: TGTGCCAGCAGTAGGACGGTGAACACTGAAGCTTTCTTT. Translated, it gives CASSRTVNTEAFF.

The chain joins TRBV9 to TRBJ2-3; D remains unclear. The CDR3 is 14 residues long. Germline V gene lookup returns CDR1 SGDLS and CDR2 YYNGEE. V lost 0 bases, J lost 3 bases, and 8 bases lay in between. CDR3 bases: TGTGCCAGCAGCGTAGTAACACAGACAGATACGCAGTATTTT. It yields the protein CASSVVTQTDTQYF.

The chain joins TRBV7-9 to TRBJ2-1; D unresolved. Deletions cut 8 bases from V and 5 bases from J, with 10 bases between. CDR3 size: 12 residues. CDR1 and CDR2 (germline): SEHNR, FQNEAQ (reference sequence). CDR3 sequence (DNA): TGTGCCAGCCTTGGTTTTCACAATGAGCAGTTCTTC. Translating it yields CASLGFHNEQFF.

The rearrangement uses TRBV6-2 or TRBV6-3 and TRBJ1-1; D remains unclear. V lost 2 bases and J lost 7, with 11 bases in between. The germline CDR1 and CDR2 sequences are MNHEY and SVGEGT. This CDR3 spans 13 amino acids. CDR3 protein: CASSYLMSVEAFF. The CDR3 DNA follows: TGTGCCAGCAGTTACCTTATGTCAGTTGAAGCTTTCTTT.

The rearrangement links TRBV5-1 to TRBJ1-1, with 7 bases lining up with TRBD1. Germline V gene data show CDR1 as SGHRS and CDR2 as YFSETQ. The CDR3 loop spans 14 amino acids. The V and J ends lost 3 bases and 2 bases, in that order; junction bases with no gene match: 4. The CDR3 spells CASSSTGPNTEAFF. The CDR3 DNA follows: TGCGCCAGCAGCTCGACAGGGCCAAACACTGAAGCTTTCTTT.

This clone appeared a single time. The chain has TRBV18 and TRBJ1-4, with D possibly matching TRBD1 (5 bases). The CDR3 loop spans 17 amino acids. V was clipped by 6 bases and J by 7 bases, with 24 bases between them. The germline V gene encodes CDR1 KGHSH and CDR2 LQKENI. DNA for the CDR3: TGTGCCAGCTCGTGGGACGCTCCGCTTCTGATGAGTGAAAAACTGTTTTTT. This gives the protein CASSWDAPLLMSEKLFF.

This clone was found a few times. The V gene is TRBV25-1, the J gene TRBJ1-1, with 7 bases fitting TRBD1. Germline assignment: CDR1 MGHDK and CDR2 SYGVNS. The CDR3 extends over 13 amino acids. V trimming: 1 base; J trimming: 6 bases; junction bases outside the gene matches: 2. CDR3 loop: CASSESDRAEAFF. The CDR3 region has the DNA TGTGCCAGCAGTGAATCAGACAGGGCTGAAGCTTTCTTT.

The genes are TRBV6-2 or TRBV6-3 and TRBJ2-2; 9 bases fit TRBD1. CDR3 length: 18 amino acids. Unmatched junction bases numbered 14, after V lost 2 bases and J lost 7 bases. Germline V CDR1 and CDR2: MNHEY, SVGEGT. This chain's CDR3 is CASSYGDRASMVFGELFF. CDR3 in DNA: TGTGCCAGCAGTTACGGGGACAGGGCGTCGATGGTTTTCGGGGAGCTGTTTTTT.